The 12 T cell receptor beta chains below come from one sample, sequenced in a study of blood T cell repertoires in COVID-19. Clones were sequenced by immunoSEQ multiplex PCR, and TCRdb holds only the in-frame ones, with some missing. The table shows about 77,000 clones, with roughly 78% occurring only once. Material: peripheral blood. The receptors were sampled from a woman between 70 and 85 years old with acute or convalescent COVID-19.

CDR3 sequence: CASSQDSSYNSPLHF. CDR3 coding DNA: TGTGCCAGCAGCCAGGACAGCTCCTATAATTCACCCCTCCACTTT. J is TRBJ1-6 and V is TRBV6-5, with D possibly matching TRBD1 (6 bases). The V end was cut by 6 bases, the J end by 0 bases, with 9 bases between. Germline lookup yields CDR1 MNHEY and CDR2 SVGAGI. CDR3 length: 15 amino acids.

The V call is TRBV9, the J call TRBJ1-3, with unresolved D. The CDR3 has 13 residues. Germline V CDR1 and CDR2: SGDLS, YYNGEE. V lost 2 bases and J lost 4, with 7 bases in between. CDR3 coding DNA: TGTGCCAGCAGCGTCGAACAGGGAAACACCATATATTTT. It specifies CASSVEQGNTIYF.

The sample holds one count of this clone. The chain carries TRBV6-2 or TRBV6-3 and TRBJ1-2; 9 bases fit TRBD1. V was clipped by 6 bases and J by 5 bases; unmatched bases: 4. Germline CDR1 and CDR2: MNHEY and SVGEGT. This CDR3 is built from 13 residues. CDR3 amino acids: CASSRGQGYGYTF. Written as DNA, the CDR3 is TGTGCCAGCAGCCGGGGACAGGGATATGGCTACACCTTC.

The CDR3 nucleotides read TGCGCCAGCAGCCAAGATCCGGGGGTCTATGGCTACACCTTC. This translates into CASSQDPGVYGYTF. This chain connects TRBV4-3 to TRBJ1-2, with D maybe TRBD1 (5 bases). The V gene's germline CDR1 is LGHNA and CDR2 YSLEER. Trimming shortened V by 0 bases and J by 4 bases, and 9 bases separated the two germline ends. The CDR3 length is 14 residues.

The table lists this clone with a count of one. The chain's CDR3 is CATSDPGTGGGETQYF. The CDR3 DNA sequence: TGTGCCACCAGTGATCCCGGGACAGGAGGAGGGGAGACCCAGTACTTC. The chain recombines TRBV24-1 with TRBJ2-5; 8 bases map to TRBD1. CDR1 is KGHDR, CDR2 SFDVKD, per germline. V trimming: 3 bases; J trimming: 5 bases; junction bases outside the gene matches: 10. This CDR3 spans 16 amino acids.

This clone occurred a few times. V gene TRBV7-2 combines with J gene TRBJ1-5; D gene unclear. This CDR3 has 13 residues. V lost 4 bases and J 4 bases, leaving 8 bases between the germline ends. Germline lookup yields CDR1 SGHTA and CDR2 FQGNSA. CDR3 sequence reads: CASSSGSNQPQHF. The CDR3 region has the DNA TGTGCCAGCAGCTCAGGATCGAATCAGCCCCAGCATTTT.

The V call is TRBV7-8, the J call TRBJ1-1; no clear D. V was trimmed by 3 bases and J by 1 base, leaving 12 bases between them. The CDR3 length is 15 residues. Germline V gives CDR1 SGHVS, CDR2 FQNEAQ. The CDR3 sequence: CASSFHRAGNTEAFF. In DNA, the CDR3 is TGTGCCAGCAGCTTTCACAGAGCAGGGAACACTGAAGCTTTCTTT.

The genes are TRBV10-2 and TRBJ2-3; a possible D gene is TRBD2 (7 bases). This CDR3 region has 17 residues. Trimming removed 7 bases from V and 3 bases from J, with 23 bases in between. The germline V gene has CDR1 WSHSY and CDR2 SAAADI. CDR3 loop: CASTKRGANRGTDTQYF. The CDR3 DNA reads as TGCGCCAGCACCAAACGGGGGGCCAATCGTGGGACAGATACGCAGTATTTT.

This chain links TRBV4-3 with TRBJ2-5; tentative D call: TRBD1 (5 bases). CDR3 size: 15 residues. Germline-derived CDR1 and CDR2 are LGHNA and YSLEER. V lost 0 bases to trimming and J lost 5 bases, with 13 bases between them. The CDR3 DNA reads TGCGCCAGCAGCCAAGAAGGCAGGGCCAGGGAGACCCAGTACTTC. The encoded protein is CASSQEGRARETQYF.

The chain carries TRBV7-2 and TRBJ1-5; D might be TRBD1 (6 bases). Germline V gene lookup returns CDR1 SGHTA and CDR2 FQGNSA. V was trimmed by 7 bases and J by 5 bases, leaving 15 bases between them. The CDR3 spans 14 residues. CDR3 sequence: CASTVGGAYQPQHF. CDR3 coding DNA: TGTGCCAGCACCGTAGGGGGGGCGTATCAGCCCCAGCATTTT.

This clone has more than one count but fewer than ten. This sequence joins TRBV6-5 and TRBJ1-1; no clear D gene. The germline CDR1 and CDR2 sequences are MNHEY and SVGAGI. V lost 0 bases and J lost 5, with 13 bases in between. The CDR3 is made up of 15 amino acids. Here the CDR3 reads CASSYSPLLGTEAFF. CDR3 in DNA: TGTGCCAGCAGTTACTCACCTCTTCTCGGGACTGAAGCTTTCTTT.

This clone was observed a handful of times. DNA for the CDR3: TGCGCCAGCAGCTTAGGACAGTCCTCGAACACTGAAGCTTTCTTT. Protein: CASSLGQSSNTEAFF. The rearrangement links TRBV5-1 to TRBJ1-1, with D possibly matching TRBD1 (6 bases). The CDR3 is 15 amino acids. V shed 2 bases and J shed 1 base, with 12 bases lying between them. Germline V lookup: CDR1 SGHRS, CDR2 YFSETQ.